The clone carrying this T cell receptor (beta chain) was picked up one time. Patients from Seattle were sampled longitudinally, starting during active infection. The trim removed 3 bases at V and 2 bases at J, leaving 9 bases unmatched. This CDR3 region has 15 residues. In germline, CDR1 is SQVTM, CDR2 ANQGSEA. The data belong to a study of blood T cell repertoires in COVID-19. The wider study: Collection of acute and convalescent COVID-19 samples took place in the United States, Italy and Spain. T cells, B-cell-depleted T cells, or PBMCs supplied cDNA or gDNA.

Authors' analysis steps: Amplification with reference gene primers provided the estimates of nucleated cell counts. Sequencing used immunoSEQ multiplex PCR; TCRdb keeps in-frame clones, though not all of them. That table gives V, J and clone size, and the DNA gave D and trimming. The sample lists more than 250,000 clones, more than 80% occurring once. The chain is built from TRBV29-1 and TRBJ1-2; 7 nucleotides agree with TRBD1. This sequence was found in a woman aged 50 to 60 with COVID-19, enrolled during active disease. Sequencing used peripheral blood. This chain's CDR3 is CSVDPSQGTNYGYTF. The CDR3, as DNA: TGCAGCGTTGACCCCTCACAGGGGACCAACTATGGCTACACCTTC.